These 22 T cell receptor beta chains were sequenced from one sample in a study of cytotoxic CD8 clonotypes in ibrutinib-treated CLL. Data came from immunoSEQ multiplex PCR; TCRdb stores just in-frame clones and leaves some out. The sample has roughly 150,000 clones; less than 85% are singletons. The specimen was PBMCs, collected after 24 months of ibrutinib treatment. These TCRs come from a human donor with chronic lymphocytic leukemia.

V and J are TRBV11-2 and TRBJ2-3, with D possibly being TRBD2 (6 bases). CDR1 and CDR2 (germline): SGHAT, FQNNGV. The CDR3 covers 15 residues. V lost 3 bases to trimming and J lost 5 bases, with 15 bases between them. Here the CDR3 reads CASSLQRALGDTQYF. In DNA form, the CDR3 reads TGTGCCAGCAGCTTGCAGCGGGCTTTAGGAGATACGCAGTATTTT.

The gene calls are TRBV2 and TRBJ1-5, with D perhaps matching TRBD1 (5 bases). V was clipped by 0 bases and J by 4 bases, with 10 bases between them. CDR3 size: 15 residues. Germline assignment: CDR1 SNHLY and CDR2 FYNNEI. CDR3 nucleotides: TGTGCCAGCAGTGAAGCGCCGGGGGGAAATCAGCCCCAGCATTTT. Amino acids: CASSEAPGGNQPQHF.

The chain combines TRBV5-4 with TRBJ2-7; 8 bases agree with TRBD1. The J segment lost 3 bases and the V segment lost 2 bases, leaving 4 bases of the junction unmatched. This CDR3 contains 14 residues. The germline V gene has CDR1 SGHNT and CDR2 YYREEE (reference sequence). CDR3 sequence (DNA): TGTGCCAGCAGCTTAGGACAGGGAGACTACGAGCAGTACTTC. Translating it yields CASSLGQGDYEQYF.

The V gene is TRBV7-2, the J gene TRBJ2-3, with TRBD1 identical over 8 bases. With 3 bases clipped from V and 0 bases from J, the junction kept 5 bases outside the gene matches. Germline CDR1 SGHTA, CDR2 FQGNSA. The CDR3 consists of 16 residues. CDR3 amino acids: CASSFDRGTSTDTQYF. Written as DNA, the CDR3 is TGTGCCAGCAGCTTCGACAGGGGAACTAGCACAGATACGCAGTATTTT.

The V and J genes are TRBV7-8 and TRBJ2-3; 7 bases line up with TRBD2. V was pared by 0 bases and J by 0 bases, with 3 bases of the junction left unmatched. Per the germline V gene, CDR1 is SGHVS and CDR2 is FQNEAQ. CDR3 length: 16 residues. CDR3 region: CASSLATSPSTDTQYF. CDR3 coding DNA: TGTGCCAGCAGCTTAGCGACTAGCCCTAGCACAGATACGCAGTATTTT.

The chain recombines TRBV6-5 with TRBJ1-4, with D perhaps TRBD1 (5 bases). Germline-derived CDR1 and CDR2 are MNHEY and SVGAGI. CDR3 length: 15 residues. The V end was cut by 5 bases, the J end by 3 bases, with 13 bases between. In nucleotides, the CDR3 is TGTGCCAGCAGTGCCCCAGGGAAGGCTAATGAAAAACTGTTTTTT. This codes for CASSAPGKANEKLFF.

V and J are TRBV6-5 and TRBJ2-3; 9 positions agree with TRBD2. Per germline, CDR1 MNHEY and CDR2 SVGAGI. This CDR3 is built from 15 residues. V shed 8 bases, J shed 0 bases, and the junction held 6 bases outside the gene matches. The CDR3 DNA sequence: TGTGCCAGCTCTCTAGCGGGGTGGAGCACAGATACGCAGTATTTT. This sequence encodes CASSLAGWSTDTQYF.

This clone was seen once. The chain combines TRBV7-6 with TRBJ2-7; D is possibly TRBD2 (5 bases). The CDR3 length is 13 residues. V was shortened by 2 bases and J by 4 bases, with 9 bases between the two germline ends. Germline-derived CDR1 and CDR2 are SGHVS and FNYEAQ. CDR3 residues: CASSLSPGYEQYF. The CDR3 coding sequence is TGTGCCAGCAGCTTAAGTCCGGGGTACGAGCAGTACTTC.

V usage is TRBV27 and J usage is TRBJ2-2; D perhaps matches TRBD1 (6 bases). Trimming cost V 6 bases and J 3 bases, with 14 bases left between them. Looked up from germline, CDR1 is MNHEY and CDR2 is SMNVEV (reference sequence). This CDR3 comprises 15 residues. CDR3 amino acids: CASRFGQLYTGELFF. In DNA, the CDR3 is TGTGCCAGCAGATTCGGACAGCTTTACACCGGGGAGCTGTTTTTT.

This clone is a singleton in its sample. This chain links TRBV19 with TRBJ2-7, with a tentative D call TRBD2 (6 bases). The CDR3 loop spans 16 amino acids. Per the germline V gene, CDR1 is LNHDA and CDR2 is SQIVND (reference sequence). V lost 7 bases and J lost 0, with 19 bases in between. The CDR3 region has the DNA TGTGCCAGTAACCCAATGCGGGACCAGGACTCCTACGAGCAGTACTTC. It yields the protein CASNPMRDQDSYEQYF. The full variable domain, its missing parts supplied by reference TRBV19 and TRBJ2-7, is DGGITQSPKYLFRKEGQNVTLSCEQNLNHDAMYWYRQDPGQGLRLIYYSQIVNDFQKGDIAEGYSVSREKKESFPLTVTSAQKNPTAFYLCASNPMRDQDSYEQYFGPGTRLTVT.

V gene TRBV5-1 combines with J gene TRBJ2-6; no clear D gene. Trimming left V 0 bases short and J 0 bases short, with 7 bases between. Germline V lookup: CDR1 SGHRS, CDR2 YFSETQ. This CDR3 has 16 residues. The CDR3 DNA follows: TGCGCCAGCAGCTTGGCCTTCGACTCTGGGGCCAACGTCCTGACTTTC. Amino acids: CASSLAFDSGANVLTF. Combining the CDR3 with reference TRBV5-1 and TRBJ2-6 gives the whole variable domain KAGVTQTPRYLIKTRGQQVTLSCSPISGHRSVSWYQQTPGQGLQFLFEYFSETQRNKGNFPGRFSGRQFSNSRSEMNVSTLELGDSALYLCASSLAFDSGANVLTFGAGSRLTVL.

Notes on this clone: This could be a read error, since a much larger clone is one nucleotide away. In DNA, the CDR3 is TGTGCCAGCAGCCCCGGGACAGGGGTCTATGGCTACACCTTC. Translated: CASSPGTGVYGYTF. J is TRBJ1-2 and V is TRBV11-2; 10 positions agree with TRBD1. V was pared by 5 bases and J by 4 bases, with 4 bases of the junction left unmatched. CDR1 and CDR2 (germline): SGHAT, FQNNGV. The CDR3 is 14 amino acids.

This chain links TRBV5-6 with TRBJ1-1, with D hard to call. The V gene's germline CDR1 is SGHDT and CDR2 YYEEEE. The CDR3 is 13 residues long. The V end lost 2 bases, the J end lost 7 bases, and 12 bases lay between the germline ends. This chain's CDR3 is CASSLASDYEAFF. CDR3 DNA: TGTGCCAGCAGCTTAGCCTCAGATTATGAAGCTTTCTTT. Supplemented by reference TRBV5-6 and TRBJ1-1, the full variable domain reads DAGVTQSPTHLIKTRGQQVTLRCSPKSGHDTVSWYQQALGQGPQFIFQYYEEEERQRGNFPDRFSGHQFPNYSSELNVNALLLGDSALYLCASSLASDYEAFFGQGTRLTVV.

This clone showed up just a few times. J is TRBJ2-7 and V is TRBV7-2; 8 bases match TRBD1. CDR1 and CDR2 from the germline V gene are SGHTA and FQGNSA. The CDR3 is 14 residues long. With 6 bases clipped from V and 1 base from J, the junction kept 5 bases outside the gene matches. CDR3 region: CASSTTGGSYEQYF. In nucleotides, the CDR3 is TGTGCCAGCAGTACCACAGGGGGTTCCTACGAGCAGTACTTC.

The chain links TRBV5-6 to TRBJ1-5, with D perhaps matching TRBD1 (5 bases). V was cut by 0 bases and J by 1 base, with 17 bases left in between. Germline V gives CDR1 SGHDT, CDR2 YYEEEE. This CDR3 is built from 18 residues. As DNA, the CDR3 is TGTGCCAGCAGCTTGGTCTCCGGGGGGTCGGGGAGCAATCAGCCCCAGCATTTT. It encodes CASSLVSGGSGSNQPQHF.

V is TRBV6-1 and J is TRBJ2-7, with a tentative D call TRBD2 (5 bases). CDR3 length: 13 amino acids. Germline CDR1 and CDR2: MNHNS and SASEGT. V was clipped by 5 bases and J by 5 bases, with 13 bases between them. The CDR3 sequence: CASSNSGVHEQYF. CDR3 nucleotides: TGTGCCAGCAGTAATTCCGGGGTCCACGAGCAGTACTTC.

V and J are TRBV7-2 and TRBJ2-7; possible D gene TRBD1, 5 bases. In germline, CDR1 is SGHTA, CDR2 FQGNSA. Deletions cut 3 bases from V and 0 bases from J, with 12 bases between. The CDR3 has 15 amino acids. In nucleotides, the CDR3 is TGTGCCAGCAGCTTTGCAGGGAAACGCTCCTACGAGCAGTACTTC. Protein product: CASSFAGKRSYEQYF.

The rearrangement joins TRBV7-8 to TRBJ2-1, with D uncertain. Germline V gives CDR1 SGHVS, CDR2 FQNEAQ. This CDR3 has 14 amino acids. The V gene lost 5 bases and the J gene lost 5 bases, with 13 bases spanning the gap. The CDR3 nucleotides read TGTGCCAGCAGCCCGCTCACTCTCAACAATGAGCAGTTCTTC. As protein: CASSPLTLNNEQFF.

The chain employs TRBV4-2 and TRBJ2-3; 9 nucleotides line up with TRBD2. Germline V gene sequence: CDR1 LGHNA, CDR2 YNFKEQ. The CDR3 contains 16 residues. Trimming took 0 bases from V and 5 from J; bases not matched to a gene: 6. The CDR3 loop reads CASSQDLSGRRDTQYF. The DNA for the CDR3 is TGTGCCAGCAGCCAAGATCTTAGCGGGAGAAGAGATACGCAGTATTTT.

The chain recombines TRBV13 with TRBJ1-2; 11 nucleotides line up with TRBD1. V lost 7 bases, J lost 7 bases, and 11 bases stayed unmatched. The CDR3 loop spans 15 amino acids. Per the germline V gene, CDR1 is PRHDT and CDR2 is FYEKMQ (reference sequence). This CDR3 reads CASMGQGVTRGGYTF. The CDR3 region has the DNA TGTGCCAGCATGGGACAGGGGGTGACCCGGGGTGGCTACACCTTC.

The V gene is TRBV2, the J gene TRBJ2-7; the D call may be TRBD1 or TRBD2 (7 bases each). V dropped 6 bases and J dropped 2 bases, with 17 bases sitting between them. Germline V gives CDR1 SNHLY, CDR2 FYNNEI. This CDR3 region has 15 residues. This chain's CDR3 is CASSKARGGPYEQYF. The CDR3 DNA reads as TGTGCCAGCAGCAAAGCCAGGGGGGGCCCCTACGAGCAGTACTTC.

In the case of this clone: A read error is possible here, since a much larger clone lies one base away. The rearrangement uses TRBV7-3 and TRBJ1-2, with 7 positions matching TRBD1. V trimming: 5 bases; J trimming: 4 bases; junction bases outside the gene matches: 4. The length of the CDR3 is 13 residues. Looked up from germline, CDR1 is SGHTA and CDR2 is FQGTGA. CDR3 protein: CASSQRDSYGYTF. In DNA form, the CDR3 reads TGTGCCAGCAGCCAACGGGACAGCTATGGCTACACCTTC.